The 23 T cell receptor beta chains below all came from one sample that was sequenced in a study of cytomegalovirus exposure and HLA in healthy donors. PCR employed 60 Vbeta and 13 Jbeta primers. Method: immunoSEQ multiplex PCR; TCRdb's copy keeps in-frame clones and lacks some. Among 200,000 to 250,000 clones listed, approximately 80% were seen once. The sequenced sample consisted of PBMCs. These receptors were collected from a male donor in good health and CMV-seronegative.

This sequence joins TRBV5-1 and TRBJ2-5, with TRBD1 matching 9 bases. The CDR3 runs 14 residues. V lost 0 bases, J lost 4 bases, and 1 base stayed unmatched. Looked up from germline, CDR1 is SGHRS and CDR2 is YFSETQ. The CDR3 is CASSLGQGGETQYF. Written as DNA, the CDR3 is TGCGCCAGCAGCTTGGGACAGGGGGGAGAGACCCAGTACTTC.

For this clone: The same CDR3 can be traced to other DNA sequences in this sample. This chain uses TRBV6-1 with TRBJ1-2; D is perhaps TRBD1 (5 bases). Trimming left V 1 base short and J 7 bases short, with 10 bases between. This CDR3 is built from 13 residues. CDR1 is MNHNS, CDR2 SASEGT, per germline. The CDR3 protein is CASSEGTLGGYTF. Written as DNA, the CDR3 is TGTGCCAGCAGTGAAGGGACACTGGGTGGCTACACCTTC.

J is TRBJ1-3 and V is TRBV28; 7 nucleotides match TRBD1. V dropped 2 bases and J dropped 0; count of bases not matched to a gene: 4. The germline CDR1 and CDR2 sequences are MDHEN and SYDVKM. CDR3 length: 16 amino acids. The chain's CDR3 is CASSLGSGGSGNTIYF. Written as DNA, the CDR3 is TGTGCCAGCAGTTTAGGGTCAGGGGGCTCTGGAAACACCATATATTTT. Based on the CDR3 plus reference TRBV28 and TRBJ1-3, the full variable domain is DVKVTQSSRYLVKRTGEKVFLECVQDMDHENMFWYRQDPGLGLRLIYFSYDVKMKEKGDIPEGYSVSREKKERFSLILESASTNQTSMYLCASSLGSGGSGNTIYFGEGSWLTVV.

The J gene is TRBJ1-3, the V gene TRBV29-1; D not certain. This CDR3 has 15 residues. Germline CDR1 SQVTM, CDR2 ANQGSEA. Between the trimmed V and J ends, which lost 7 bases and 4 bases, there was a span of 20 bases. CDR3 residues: CSGEMKQVTGNTIYF. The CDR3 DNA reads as TGCAGCGGGGAGATGAAGCAAGTAACGGGAAACACCATATATTTT.

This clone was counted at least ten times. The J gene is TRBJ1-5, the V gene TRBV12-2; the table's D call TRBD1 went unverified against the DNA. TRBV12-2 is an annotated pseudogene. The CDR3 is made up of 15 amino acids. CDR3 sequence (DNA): TGTGCAAGTCGCTTAGCAACACGATACAATCAGCCCCAGCATTTT. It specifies CASRLATRYNQPQHF.

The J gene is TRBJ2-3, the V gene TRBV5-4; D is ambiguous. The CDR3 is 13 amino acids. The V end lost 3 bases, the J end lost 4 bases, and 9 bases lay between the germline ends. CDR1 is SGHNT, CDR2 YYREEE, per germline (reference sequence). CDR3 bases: TGTGCCAGCAGCTCGAAGAGTGCAGATACGCAGTATTTT. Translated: CASSSKSADTQYF.

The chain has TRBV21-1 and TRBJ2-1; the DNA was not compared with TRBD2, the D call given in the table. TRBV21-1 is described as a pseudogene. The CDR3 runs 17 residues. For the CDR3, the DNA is TGTGCCAGCAGCAATCAGCGACTAGCGGGAGCCTACAATGAGCAGTTCTTC. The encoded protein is CASSNQRLAGAYNEQFF.

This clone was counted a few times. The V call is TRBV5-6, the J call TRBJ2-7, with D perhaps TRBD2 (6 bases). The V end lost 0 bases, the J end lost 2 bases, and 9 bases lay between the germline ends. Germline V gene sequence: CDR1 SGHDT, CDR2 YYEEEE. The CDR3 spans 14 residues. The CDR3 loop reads CASSLESGPYEQYF. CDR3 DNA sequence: TGTGCCAGCAGCTTGGAGAGCGGGCCCTACGAGCAGTACTTC.

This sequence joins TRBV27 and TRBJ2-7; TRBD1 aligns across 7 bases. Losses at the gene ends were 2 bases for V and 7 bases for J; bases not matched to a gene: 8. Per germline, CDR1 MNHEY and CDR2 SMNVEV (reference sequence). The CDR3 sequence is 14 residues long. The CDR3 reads CASSLRGQLREQYF. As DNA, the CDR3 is TGTGCCAGCAGTTTAAGGGGACAGCTTCGGGAGCAGTACTTC.

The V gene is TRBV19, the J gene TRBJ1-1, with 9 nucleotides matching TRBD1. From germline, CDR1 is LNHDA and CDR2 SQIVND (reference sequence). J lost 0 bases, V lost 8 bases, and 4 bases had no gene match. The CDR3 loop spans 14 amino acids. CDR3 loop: CASGGTGLNTEAFF. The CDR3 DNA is TGTGCCAGTGGGGGGACAGGGTTGAACACTGAAGCTTTCTTT. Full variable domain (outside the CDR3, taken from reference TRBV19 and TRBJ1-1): DGGITQSPKYLFRKEGQNVTLSCEQNLNHDAMYWYRQDPGQGLRLIYYSQIVNDFQKGDIAEGYSVSREKKESFPLTVTSAQKNPTAFYLCASGGTGLNTEAFFGQGTRLTVV.

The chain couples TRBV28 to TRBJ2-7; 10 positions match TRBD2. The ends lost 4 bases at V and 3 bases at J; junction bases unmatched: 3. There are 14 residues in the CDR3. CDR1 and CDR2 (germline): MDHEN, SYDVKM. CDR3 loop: CASSWTSGDYEQYF. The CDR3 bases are TGTGCCAGCAGTTGGACTAGCGGCGACTACGAGCAGTACTTC.

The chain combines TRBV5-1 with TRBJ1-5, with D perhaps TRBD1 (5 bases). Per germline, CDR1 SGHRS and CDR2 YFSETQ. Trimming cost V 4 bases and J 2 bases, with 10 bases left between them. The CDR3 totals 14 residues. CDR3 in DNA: TGCGCCAGCAGCCCTGAAGGGGGCAATCAGCCCCAGCATTTT. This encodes CASSPEGGNQPQHF. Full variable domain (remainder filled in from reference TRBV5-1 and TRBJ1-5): KAGVTQTPRYLIKTRGQQVTLSCSPISGHRSVSWYQQTPGQGLQFLFEYFSETQRNKGNFPGRFSGRQFSNSRSEMNVSTLELGDSALYLCASSPEGGNQPQHFGDGTRLSIL.

The CDR3 nucleotides read TGTGCCAGCAGTTGGACTAACTCCTACGAGCAGTACTTC. This sequence encodes CASSWTNSYEQYF. The genes are TRBV2 and TRBJ2-7, with a weak D call TRBD2 (6 bases). Germline V gives CDR1 SNHLY, CDR2 FYNNEI. The CDR3 totals 13 residues. V lost 5 bases, J lost 0 bases, and 8 bases lay in between.

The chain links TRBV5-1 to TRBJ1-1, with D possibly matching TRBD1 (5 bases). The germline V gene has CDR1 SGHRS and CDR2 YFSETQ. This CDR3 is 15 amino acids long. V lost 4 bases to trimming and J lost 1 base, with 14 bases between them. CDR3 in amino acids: CASSPRAGQNTEAFF. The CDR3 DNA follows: TGCGCCAGCAGCCCCCGGGCCGGACAGAACACTGAAGCTTTCTTT.

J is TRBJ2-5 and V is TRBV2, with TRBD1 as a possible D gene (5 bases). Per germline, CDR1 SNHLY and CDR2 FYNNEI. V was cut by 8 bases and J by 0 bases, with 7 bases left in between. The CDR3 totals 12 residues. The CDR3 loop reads CASEGDQETQYF. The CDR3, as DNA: TGTGCCAGCGAAGGGGACCAAGAGACCCAGTACTTC.

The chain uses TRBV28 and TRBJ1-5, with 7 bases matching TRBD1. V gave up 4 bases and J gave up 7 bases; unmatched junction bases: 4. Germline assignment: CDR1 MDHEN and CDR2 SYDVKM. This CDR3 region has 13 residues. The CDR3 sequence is CASSSTGRQPQHF. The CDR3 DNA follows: TGTGCCAGCAGTTCGACAGGGCGACAGCCCCAGCATTTT.

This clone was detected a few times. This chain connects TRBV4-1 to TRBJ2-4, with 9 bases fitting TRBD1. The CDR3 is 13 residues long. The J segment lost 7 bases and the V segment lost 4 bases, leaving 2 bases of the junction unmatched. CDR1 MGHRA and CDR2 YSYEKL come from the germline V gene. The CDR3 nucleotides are TGCGCCAGCAGCCCGACAGGGGGGAACATTCAGTACTTC. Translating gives CASSPTGGNIQYF.

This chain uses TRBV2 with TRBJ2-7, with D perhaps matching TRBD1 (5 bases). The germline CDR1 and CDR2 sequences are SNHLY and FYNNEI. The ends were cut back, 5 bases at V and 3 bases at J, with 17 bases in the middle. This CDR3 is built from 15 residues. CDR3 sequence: CASSIIRGAYYEQYF. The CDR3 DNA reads TGTGCCAGCAGTATAATACGTGGGGCTTACTACGAGCAGTACTTC.

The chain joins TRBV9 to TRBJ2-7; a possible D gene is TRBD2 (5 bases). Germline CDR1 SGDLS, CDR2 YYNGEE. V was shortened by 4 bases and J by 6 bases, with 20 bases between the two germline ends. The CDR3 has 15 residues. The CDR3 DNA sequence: TGTGCCAGCAGCCCCTCGACCTCTCCTGGAGGCGAGCAGTACTTC. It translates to CASSPSTSPGGEQYF.

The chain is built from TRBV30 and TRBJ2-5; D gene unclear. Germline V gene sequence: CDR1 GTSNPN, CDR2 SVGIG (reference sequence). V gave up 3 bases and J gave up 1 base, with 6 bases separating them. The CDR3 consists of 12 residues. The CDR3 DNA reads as TGTGCCTGGAGCGGAGCCCAAGAGACCCAGTACTTC. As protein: CAWSGAQETQYF.

The CDR3 reads CAWSLQNNQPQHF. The CDR3 DNA is TGTGCCTGGAGTTTACAGAACAATCAGCCCCAGCATTTT. The chain couples TRBV30 to TRBJ1-5; D unresolved. The germline CDR1 and CDR2 sequences are GTSNPN and SVGIG (reference sequence). The CDR3 totals 13 residues. V was shortened by 2 bases and J by 3 bases, with 8 bases between the two germline ends.

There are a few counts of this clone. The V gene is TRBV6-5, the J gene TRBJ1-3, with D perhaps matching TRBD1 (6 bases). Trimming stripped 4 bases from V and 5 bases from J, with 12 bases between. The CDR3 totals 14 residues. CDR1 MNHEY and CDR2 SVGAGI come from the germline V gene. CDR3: CASSFRGGRNTIYF. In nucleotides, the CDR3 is TGTGCCAGCAGTTTCAGAGGGGGAAGAAACACCATATATTTT.

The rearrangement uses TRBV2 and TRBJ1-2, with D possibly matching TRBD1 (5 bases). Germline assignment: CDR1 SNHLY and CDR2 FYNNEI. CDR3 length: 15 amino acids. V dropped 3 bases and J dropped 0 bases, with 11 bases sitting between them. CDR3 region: CASSEGGTANYGYTF. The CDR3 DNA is TGTGCCAGCAGTGAGGGCGGGACGGCTAACTATGGCTACACCTTC.